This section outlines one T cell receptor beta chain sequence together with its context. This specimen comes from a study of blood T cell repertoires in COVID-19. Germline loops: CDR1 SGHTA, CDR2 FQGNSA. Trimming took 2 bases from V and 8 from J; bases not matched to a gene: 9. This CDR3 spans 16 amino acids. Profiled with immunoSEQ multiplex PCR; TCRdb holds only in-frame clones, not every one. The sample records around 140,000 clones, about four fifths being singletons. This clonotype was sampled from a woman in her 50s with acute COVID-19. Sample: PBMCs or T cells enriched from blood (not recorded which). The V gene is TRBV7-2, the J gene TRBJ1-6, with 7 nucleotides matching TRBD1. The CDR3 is CASSLNPTGNHSPLHF. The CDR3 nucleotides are TGTGCCAGCAGCTTAAACCCGACAGGGAATCATTCACCCCTCCACTTT.